A single sample is the source of the 10 T cell receptor beta chains below, sequenced in a study of T cell changes during pregnancy in multiple sclerosis. Measured with immunoSEQ multiplex PCR; TCRdb has only the in-frame clones, and not every one. The table has 55,000 to 70,000 clones, 90% seen once. Sequenced here: peripheral blood, sampled in the first trimester of pregnancy. All receptors derive from a female donor in good health, enrolled as a control in a pregnancy study.

The genes are TRBV11-2 and TRBJ1-3, with a tentative D call TRBD1 (5 bases). Germline CDR1 SGHAT, CDR2 FQNNGV. The CDR3 extends over 15 amino acids. Trimming shortened V by 0 bases and J by 0 bases, and 6 bases separated the two germline ends. Here the CDR3 reads CASSLDGASGNTIYF. Written as DNA, the CDR3 is TGTGCCAGCAGCTTAGATGGGGCCTCTGGAAACACCATATATTTT.

This chain connects TRBV6-6 to TRBJ2-7, with D tentatively TRBD1 (5 bases). The germline CDR1 and CDR2 sequences are MNHNY and SVGAGI (reference sequence). This CDR3 is 16 amino acids long. Trimming left V 0 bases short and J 4 bases short, with 16 bases between. The CDR3 nucleotides are TGTGCCAGCAGTTACTCCCCAGGGCAGGGTCGGTACGAGCAGTACTTC. As protein: CASSYSPGQGRYEQYF.

The chain couples TRBV25-1 to TRBJ1-2; possible D gene TRBD1, 5 bases. The CDR3 loop spans 14 amino acids. Trimming removed 1 base from V and 7 bases from J, with 13 bases in between. From germline, CDR1 is MGHDK and CDR2 SYGVNS. CDR3 nucleotides: TGTGCCAGCAGTGAATTGGGAGGGACGGGTGGCTACACCTTC. The encoded protein is CASSELGGTGGYTF.

The chain joins TRBV18 to TRBJ1-3; TRBD1 matches 7 bases. Per the germline V gene, CDR1 is KGHSH and CDR2 is LQKENI. This CDR3 has 15 amino acids. Trimming at V came to 6 bases and at J to 0 bases, leaving 5 bases not matched to a gene. CDR3 amino acids: CASSQGQPSGNTIYF. CDR3 nucleotide sequence: TGTGCCAGCTCCCAGGGACAGCCCTCTGGAAACACCATATATTTT.

The V gene is TRBV19, the J gene TRBJ2-3; 8 nucleotides align to TRBD1. The CDR3 totals 14 residues. V lost 8 bases to trimming and J lost 7 bases; unmatched junction nucleotides: 11. The germline gives CDR1 LNHDA, CDR2 SQIVND (reference sequence). CDR3 nucleotide sequence: TGTGCCAGTGGGGACAGGACAAAATTACATACGCAGTATTTT. Encoded protein: CASGDRTKLHTQYF.

V gene TRBV28 combines with J gene TRBJ1-5; D might be TRBD1 (5 bases). The V end lost 6 bases, the J end lost 3 bases, and 9 bases lay between the germline ends. The CDR3 length is 13 residues. CDR1 and CDR2 from the germline V gene are MDHEN and SYDVKM. DNA for the CDR3: TGTGCCAGCAGGTGGGGGGACAATCAGCCCCAGCATTTT. It yields the protein CASRWGDNQPQHF.

The genes are TRBV30 and TRBJ1-6; D might be TRBD1 (6 bases). CDR3 length: 14 amino acids. Between the trimmed V and J ends, which lost 4 bases and 0 bases, there was a span of 7 bases. CDR1 and CDR2 from the germline V gene are GTSNPN and SVGIG (reference sequence). This CDR3 reads CAWTGASYNSPLHF. For the CDR3, the DNA is TGTGCCTGGACAGGGGCCTCCTATAATTCACCCCTCCACTTT.

J is TRBJ1-6 and V is TRBV13; D not resolved. The germline V and J ends were trimmed by 6 bases and 10 bases, with 10 bases remaining between them. The CDR3 has 12 residues. CDR1 PRHDT and CDR2 FYEKMQ come from the germline V gene (reference sequence). Here the CDR3 reads CASSSGGSPLHF. The CDR3 DNA reads as TGTGCCAGCAGTTCGGGTGGATCACCCCTCCACTTT.

The rearrangement uses TRBV19 and TRBJ2-5; the D gene is possibly TRBD2 (6 bases). Between the trimmed V and J ends, which lost 6 bases and 0 bases, there was a span of 17 bases. Germline values: CDR1 LNHDA, CDR2 SQIVND (reference sequence). This CDR3 has 16 amino acids. CDR3 protein: CASRSPGSGNQETQYF. The CDR3 DNA is TGTGCCAGTAGATCCCCTGGTAGCGGAAACCAAGAGACCCAGTACTTC.

This clone came up once. This chain connects TRBV6-1 to TRBJ1-5; no reliable D call. Germline V gene sequence: CDR1 MNHNS, CDR2 SASEGT. V lost 1 base and J lost 3, with 10 bases in between. The CDR3 is 15 amino acids. The CDR3 nucleotides are TGTGCCAGCAGTGAAGTGGGAGGGTACAATCAGCCCCAGCATTTT. Translating gives CASSEVGGYNQPQHF.